This TCR beta chain came from a study of cytomegalovirus exposure and HLA in healthy donors (dated by TCRdb to the late 2010s). The study in broad terms: In an earlier analysis of 587 of the donors, about 260 Gb of sequence data and 120 million or so unique TCR beta sequences from 180 million or so T cells were reported. The genetic ancestry cluster associated with self-reported Caucasian donors included 80% to 90% of the approximately 410 genotyped donors. Among about 370 genotyped donors of the cohort, an average of about 220,000 unique TCR beta nucleotide sequences was sequenced per donor, of which about 18% were non-productive. An earlier analysis of fewer than 700 of the donors applied high-throughput TCR beta sequencing to assess whether each TCR beta V gene segment acted as functional or pseudogenic. The aim of the study was to test whether cataloging public T cell receptors could identify signatures of past pathogen exposure. Donor age, sex, ethnicity and CMV serostatus were collected together with the repertoire data. Because of strong linkage in the cohort, roughly 5 DR-DQ haplotypes were treated as single units for association and clustering. To study patterns of TCR occurrence, a later analysis re-analyzed previously published TCR beta repertoires from around 700 donors and added high-resolution HLA genotyping. HLA typing covered class I and class II loci at four-digit resolution. The later analysis used no new phenotypic data to find candidate immune exposures, relying instead on TCR beta sequences and their occurrence across donors. Typing coverage differed by locus: A, B, C, DRB1 and DQB1 were typed in about 620-630 donors, DQA1 in about 500, DPA1 in 606, and DPB1 in just under 480. The study used immunosequencing to profile the T cell repertoires of 666 subjects and linked those repertoires to cytomegalovirus serostatus. All discovery cohort repertoires had been generated on a single sequencing platform. An early release covering more than 500 HLA-typed donors comprised about 300 gigabases of sequencing data and tens of millions of unique TCR sequences. To predict cytomegalovirus infection status, the study combined high-throughput TCR immunosequencing, statistical association of individual TCRs with disease status, and machine learning. Genome-wide SNP genotypes for about 60% of the roughly 700 donors were used in a later genetic analysis, which treated that subset as a discovery cohort. Besides the first cohort of 500 to 700 subjects, a separate validation cohort made up of roughly 120 different subjects was used.

As to this clone: Its antigen remains unidentified. Within one base of it there is no much larger clone, and no base qualities were kept.

Overall results and qualifications from the work: For the cohort, immune exposure information was limited to CMV serostatus. Because the 87-base-pair reads could not distinguish some IMGT-functional V segments, including TRBV6-2 and TRBV6-3, those segments were excluded. The presence/absence analyses assumed that sequencing depth was roughly uniform across donors, and that assumption may not be true. A further reported finding was that TCR beta sequences accurately predicted the HLA-A and HLA-B alleles for most subjects in the first cohort. Compared with the approximately 700-donor mean, donors in an Asian-associated ancestry cluster had fewer N-insertions in productive TCRs, according to a later genetic analysis. In a later analysis, several top co-occurrence clusters were reported to appear linked to parvovirus B19, influenza, CMV and Epstein-Barr virus. In a later analysis, HLA-associated TCR beta chains were found to be more clonally expanded and to have lower generation probabilities than equally common non-associated chains. In the study, some 160 TCR beta chains were listed as associated with cytomegalovirus. Correlated functional status among segregating V segments might reflect linkage disequilibrium, but an unknown experimental factor could not be ruled out. In a later analysis, TCR association rates were found to vary across HLA loci, with the most associated TCRs seen for DRB1 alleles and the fewest for HLA-C alleles. In this cohort, only TCR beta chains were sequenced, and detectable features were limited by the absence of alpha or paired-chain data. The classifier was reported to diagnose cytomegalovirus status with high specificity and sensitivity in both the original cohort and the validation cohort. Most CMV-associated TCR beta chains appeared to be HLA-restricted in a later analysis, and the HLA associations seemed to be driven largely by CMV exposure. Assigning TCR associations to individual alleles was difficult when HLA alleles, especially DR and DQ, strongly co-occurred. An association between a missense DCLRE1C variant and V-gene and J-gene trimming of TCR beta chains was found in a later genetic analysis and replicated in an independent cohort. Across donors, most TCR sequences were observed very rarely, whereas some public TCRs were present in many individuals. A cluster of highly shared sequence variants was judged likely to represent a technical artifact of the sequencing pipeline. In a later analysis, over 15,000 TCR beta sequences were associated with specific HLA alleles at a false discovery rate of 0.05. The earlier analysis of 450 to 700 of the donors excluded some 16 rarely observed V segments, including chromosome 9 orphons, because counts were too low. In vitro tests confirmed that a few of the cytomegalovirus-associated TCR beta chains recognize cytomegalovirus antigens. According to the authors, the approach could potentially be generalized to other disease states and immunological phenotypes. Because HLA typing was unavailable for some donors at each locus, only the typed subset was used in association tests. An earlier analysis of around 600 of the donors showed that most TCR beta V segments appeared in productive rearrangements either about 87% or about 30% of the time, which broadly matched IMGT annotations.

Libraries were built with the immunoSEQ multiplex PCR assay. A mixture of 60 forward primers for TCR Vbeta segments and 13 reverse primers for TCR Jbeta segments was used in the multiplex PCR. A multiplex PCR assay on genomic DNA amplified the CDR3 region of rearranged TCR beta genes. On the Illumina HiSeq System, the amplified TCR beta libraries were sequenced as 87-base-pair reads. As for the authors' bioinformatics: Across the 666 repertoires, a later analysis counted 78 million or so unique TCR beta chains, some 11 million of which were shared by at least two donors. Raw reads were error-corrected and collapsed into unique sequences with a nearest-neighbor algorithm that merged closely related sequences to remove PCR and sequencing errors. CDR3 sequences were aligned to IMGT reference sequences to assign V, D and J gene segments. Each retained sequence needed at least a six-nucleotide match to both a V gene segment and a J gene segment. Rearrangements were called productive when the CDR3 lacked stop codons and stayed in frame with V and J; all others were non-productive. CDR3 was defined according to IMGT convention as the region running from the second conserved V-encoded cysteine to the conserved J-encoded phenylalanine. Sequences without an unambiguous match to a single V gene segment were excluded from the earlier analysis of about 630 of the donors. In an earlier analysis of several hundred of the donors, V segments were called functional above 56.7% productive rearrangements and were called segregating when the between-donor standard deviation exceeded 5%. To diagnose cytomegalovirus status from the catalog of TCR beta chain sequences, a statistical classification framework was built. A later analysis assigned V and J genes by comparing TCR nucleotide sequences with IMGT/GENE-DB human TR gene sequences. A later analysis assigned CDR3 sequences and most-parsimonious VDJ recombination scenarios with the TCRdist pipeline. A later analysis defined each TCR beta chain by its CDR3 amino acid sequence plus V-gene family, and excluded reads lacking a unique V-gene family. A later analysis removed 500 to 650 highly shared, low-generation-probability nucleotide sequences to deal with suspected cross-contamination and a sequencing artifact. In a later analysis, a clonal expansion index was calculated for each public chain from normalized within-repertoire ranks of inferred template counts. In a later analysis, generation probabilities were computed with a VDJ recombination model fitted to out-of-frame rearrangements, and the resulting probabilities were checked against IGoR. In a later analysis, TCR-TCR, TCR-HLA and TCR-CMV co-occurrence was scored with hypergeometric tests, and a repertoire-size bias correction was applied to TCR pairs. In a later analysis, false discovery rates were estimated by permuting HLA or CMV assignments 20 times. In a later analysis, co-occurring TCRs were grouped using DBSCAN, with TCRdist sequence similarity added in when clustering inside HLA-allele-positive subsets. Co-occurrence clustering excluded repertoires with fewer than 30,000 or more than 120,000 public chains, plus five with anomalous nucleotide sharing. This immuneACCESS table, as held by TCRdb, lists in-frame sequences with V and J called but not all clones. Of the missing ones, under half trace to an unresolved V gene in checked studies; the others have no known cause. That table supplies the V and J calls and clone size; D and trimming were determined from the DNA. Across this sample there are roughly 150,000 clones, with about 80% seen only once. The ten most abundant clones make up 1.5% to 2% of the sample.

The cohort consisted of 666 healthy bone marrow donors. At the time of sampling, every cohort member was nominally healthy, though immune exposures that went unrecorded were likely present. The donor tested CMV seronegative, placing the donor among the roughly 350 seronegative members of the cohort. A peripheral blood sample was collected from each donor, and TCR beta sequencing was performed on peripheral blood mononuclear cells. Genomic DNA was extracted from the blood cell samples with the Qiagen DNeasy Blood Extraction Kit. Looking up the germline V gene yields CDR1 SGHTA and CDR2 FQGNSA. The CDR3 measures 16 amino acids from cysteine to phenylalanine. Just the 48-base CDR3 DNA is kept, in frame starting at base 1. The germline ends are 15 bases apart after V is trimmed by 5 bases and J by 0 bases.

The sequence was obtained from a woman in her twenties or thirties in good health and CMV-seronegative. What was sequenced was PBMCs. The rearranged segments are TRBV7-2 and TRBJ2-3; tentative D gene TRBD1, with 6 bases matching. The bases read TGTGCCAGCAGCCCCTTAGGGGGTCTCAGCACAGATACGCAGTATTTT. Its coded protein is CASSPLGGLSTDTQYF.